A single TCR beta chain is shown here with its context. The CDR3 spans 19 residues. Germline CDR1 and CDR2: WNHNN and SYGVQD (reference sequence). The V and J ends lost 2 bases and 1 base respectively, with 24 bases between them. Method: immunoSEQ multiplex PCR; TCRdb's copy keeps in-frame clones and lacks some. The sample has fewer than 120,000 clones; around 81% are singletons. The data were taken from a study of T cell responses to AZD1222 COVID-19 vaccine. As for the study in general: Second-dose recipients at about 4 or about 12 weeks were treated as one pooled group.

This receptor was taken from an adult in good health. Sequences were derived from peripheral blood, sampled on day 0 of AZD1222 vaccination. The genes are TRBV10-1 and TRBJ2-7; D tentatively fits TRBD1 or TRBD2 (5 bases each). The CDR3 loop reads CASSEGTIKERDQSYEQYF. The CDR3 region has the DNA TGCGCCAGCAGTGAGGGCACGATTAAGGAACGGGACCAGTCCTACGAGCAGTACTTC.